These T cell receptor beta chains were read from a single sample in a study of T-cell reconstitution after alpha-beta-depleted transplantation in children. TCRdb processed the PCR reads anew with MiXCR; each CDR3 protein has one entry. The data hold about 610,000 distinct CDR3 sequences, with around 27% observed a single time. Material: PBMCs, obtained before TCRalphabeta/CD19-depleted stem cell transplant. These receptors came from a boy under two years old with Wiskott-Aldrich syndrome, due to receive a stem cell transplant. Both conserved end residues are part of each CDR3. D genes are given only for firm matches. Clone size is not always given. Where it is, it says once, few, many or a class for expanded clones.

cdr3_aa cdr3_nt clone_size j_call v_call d_call
CASSPVTGEKAFF TGTGCCAGCTCACCAGTGACAGGGGAAAAAGCTTTCTTT few TRBJ1-1 TRBV18 TRBD1
CASSLAGNSNQPQHF TGCGCCAGCAGCTTGGCCGGCAATAGCAATCAGCCCCAGCATTTT NA TRBJ1-5 TRBV5-1 NA
CASSVDRRNSPLHF TGTGCCAGCAGTGTGGACAGACGCAATTCACCCCTCCACTTT NA TRBJ1-6 TRBV28 NA
CSATWTGGPYEQYF TGCAGTGCTACCTGGACAGGGGGCCCCTACGAGCAGTACTTC NA TRBJ2-7 TRBV20-1 TRBD1
CTSSQVVGNTEAFF TGCACCAGCAGCCAAGTCGTCGGAAACACTGAAGCTTTCTTT few TRBJ1-1 TRBV1 NA
CASSQDGQGGNQPQHF TGTGCCAGCAGCCAAGATGGGCAGGGCGGCAATCAGCCCCAGCATTTT NA TRBJ1-5 TRBV3-1 NA
CSARLAGVSETQYF TGCAGTGCTAGACTAGCGGGAGTAAGCGAGACCCAGTACTTC NA TRBJ2-5 TRBV20-1 TRBD2
CASSPLSYEQYF TGTGCCAGCAGTCCCCTCTCCTACGAGCAGTACTTC few TRBJ2-7 TRBV7-2 NA
CASNGPSSYTGELFF TGTGCCAGCAACGGTCCTAGCAGCTACACCGGGGAGCTGTTTTTT NA TRBJ2-2 TRBV2 NA
CSARALAARGETQCF TGCAGTGCTAGAGCCCTGGCAGCGAGGGGAGAGACCCAGTGCTTC NA TRBJ2-5 TRBV20-1 NA
CASSQEGQGLQETQYF TGTGCCAGCAGCCAAGAAGGGCAGGGCCTCCAAGAGACCCAGTACTTC once TRBJ2-5 TRBV4-2 NA
CASSLGSASDTQYF TGCGCCAGCAGCTTGGGGTCAGCCTCAGATACGCAGTATTTT few TRBJ2-3 TRBV5-1 NA
CASSPTGTPVPQHF TGTGCCAGCAGCCCGACCGGGACACCCGTGCCCCAGCATTTT NA TRBJ1-5 TRBV2 NA
CSARRTSGNYEQYF TGCAGTGCTAGGAGGACTAGCGGAAACTACGAGCAGTACTTC NA TRBJ2-7 TRBV20-1 TRBD2
CASPGAHTDTQYF TGTGCCAGCCCCGGGGCACACACAGATACGCAGTATTTT few TRBJ2-3 TRBV7-3 NA
CASSQPARDRGNTIYF TGCGCCAGCAGCCAACCAGCCAGGGACCGCGGAAACACCATATATTTT NA TRBJ1-3 TRBV4-1 NA
CASSHPPGLAGGISTDTQYF TGTGCCAGCAGCCATCCCCCGGGACTAGCGGGAGGAATTAGCACAGATACGCAGTATTTT NA TRBJ2-3 TRBV3-1 TRBD2
CASSLIIRPSGANVLTF TGTGCCAGCAGCTTAATCATACGGCCCTCTGGGGCCAACGTCCTGACTTTC NA TRBJ2-6 TRBV7-2 NA
CAWSVWLGYEQYF TGTGCCTGGAGTGTATGGCTAGGCTACGAGCAGTACTTC NA TRBJ2-7 TRBV30 NA
CASSPRHLHWGVKETQYF TGTGCCAGCAGTCCACGGCACCTCCACTGGGGAGTGAAGGAGACCCAGTACTTC few TRBJ2-5 TRBV12-3/TRBV12-4 NA
CAISESGTGMPTEAFF TGTGCCATCAGTGAGAGTGGGACAGGAATGCCCACTGAAGCTTTCTTT few TRBJ1-1 TRBV10-3 TRBD1
CASSTGQDNSPLHF TGCGCCAGCAGCACAGGACAGGATAATTCGCCCCTCCACTTT few TRBJ1-6 TRBV5-1 TRBD1
CSAIKQGISYEQYF TGCAGTGCTATCAAACAGGGGATCTCCTACGAGCAGTACTTC NA TRBJ2-7 TRBV20-1 TRBD1
CAISESGGNTGELFF TGTGCCATCAGTGAGTCCGGGGGTAACACCGGGGAGCTGTTTTTT few TRBJ2-2 TRBV10-3 NA
CASSGTFTDTQYF TGCGCCAGCAGTGGGACCTTTACAGATACGCAGTATTTT few TRBJ2-3 TRBV10-1 NA
CASSSRGPNEKLFF TGTGCCAGCAGTTCCCGGGGGCCGAATGAAAAACTGTTTTTT few TRBJ1-4 TRBV7-9 NA
CASRRLALNTGELFF TGTGCCAGCAGGCGACTAGCGCTCAACACCGGGGAGCTGTTTTTT few TRBJ2-2 TRBV12-3/TRBV12-4 TRBD2
CSARGGQGPGRTNEKLFF TGCAGTGCTAGGGGGGGACAGGGGCCCGGGCGCACTAATGAAAAACTGTTTTTT NA TRBJ1-4 TRBV20-1 TRBD1
CASSPYRGELFF TGTGCCAGCTCACCGTACAGGGGAGAACTGTTTTTT few TRBJ1-4 TRBV18 TRBD1
CASSLSPTSGRAATGELFF TGTGCCAGCAGTCTGTCCCCGACTAGCGGGAGGGCCGCAACCGGGGAGCTGTTTTTT NA TRBJ2-2 TRBV12-3/TRBV12-4 TRBD2
CASRRDRETQYF TGTGCCAGCCGGCGGGACCGGGAGACCCAGTACTTC NA TRBJ2-5 TRBV12-3/TRBV12-4 NA
CSALLAGDVTDTQYF TGCAGTGCTTTGCTAGCGGGGGACGTCACAGATACGCAGTATTTT NA TRBJ2-3 TRBV20-1 TRBD2
CASSVKPPSGGSRGETQYF TGTGCCAGCAGCGTTAAGCCGCCCTCTGGCGGGAGTCGTGGAGAGACCCAGTACTTC NA TRBJ2-5 TRBV11-2 TRBD2
CSRGGSYNEQFF TGCAGTCGTGGTGGCTCCTACAATGAGCAGTTCTTC few TRBJ2-1 TRBV20-1 NA
CSVGQGIPDTQYF TGCAGCGTTGGACAGGGAATTCCAGATACGCAGTATTTT few TRBJ2-3 TRBV29-1 TRBD1
CASSLGPRGSGDGYTF TGTGCCAGCAGCTTGGGGCCAAGGGGATCGGGCGATGGCTACACCTTC NA TRBJ1-2 TRBV5-5 NA
CAISTGTGVGNTIYF TGTGCCATCAGTACTGGGACAGGGGTTGGAAACACCATATATTTT once TRBJ1-3 TRBV10-3 TRBD1
CSARRLMGPYEQYF TGCAGTGCTAGGCGACTCATGGGGCCCTACGAGCAGTACTTC few TRBJ2-7 TRBV20-1 NA
CAWSERGYEQYF TGTGCCTGGAGTGAACGAGGCTACGAGCAGTACTTC few TRBJ2-7 TRBV30 NA
CASSPLGPYGYTF TGTGCCAGCTCACCCTTAGGCCCATATGGCTACACCTTC NA TRBJ1-2 TRBV18 NA